This is a list of T cell receptor beta chains from one sample in a study of molecular identifiers for immune sequencing clone quantification. TCRdb analysed the PCR reads with MiXCR anew, one entry per CDR3 protein. The data hold approximately 100,000 distinct CDR3 sequences, with 35% to 40% observed a single time. Source material: naive CD8+ T cells from blood, with Jurkat cell RNA spiked in. The receptors here all came from a human donor in good health. Some libraries in this study had Jurkat cell RNA spiked in. Both conserved end residues are part of each CDR3. D genes are given only for firm matches. Rows may omit the clone size; those that give it use once, few, many or a size class.

v_gene	abundance	d_gene	j_gene	CDR3nt	CDR3aa
TRBV7-9	many	NA	TRBJ2-5	TGTGCCAGCAGCTTAGTGGGGGCCTGGGAGACCCAGTACTTC	CASSLVGAWETQYF
TRBV20-1	many	NA	TRBJ2-1	TGCAGTGCTAGAGATTTCAAGGGGAAAACCTACAATGAGCAGTTCTTC	CSARDFKGKTYNEQFF
TRBV9	many	NA	TRBJ2-7	TGTGCCAGCAGTCCCAGGGGCTACGAGCAGTACTTC	CASSPRGYEQYF
TRBV28	many	NA	TRBJ1-5	TGTGCCAGCACCCCCCTTACGGAGGTAGTCAATCAGCCCCAGCATTTT	CASTPLTEVVNQPQHF
TRBV4-3	NA	NA	TRBJ2-7	TGCGCCAGCAGCCAGGGGGTGGATACCCACTACGAGCAGTACTTC	CASSQGVDTHYEQYF
TRBV29-1	many	NA	TRBJ1-2	TGCAGCGTCTCCGGACGGCGCGGTGGCTACACCTTC	CSVSGRRGGYTF
TRBV10-3	few	TRBD2	TRBJ2-3	TGTGCCATCAGTGAGACCGGTCCCGCGGGAGTTAACGCAGATACGCAGTATTTT	CAISETGPAGVNADTQYF
TRBV12-3/TRBV12-4	once	TRBD1	TRBJ1-2	TGTGCCAGCAGAAAACAGGGGGGCTCCTATGGCTACACCTTC	CASRKQGGSYGYTF
TRBV15	few	NA	TRBJ2-3	TGTGCCACCAGCAGAGAGGCAGACTACACAGATACGCAGTATTTT	CATSREADYTDTQYF
TRBV7-3	many	TRBD2	TRBJ2-3	TGTGCCAGCAGCCCTCAGTGGACTAGCGGAGAGGCAGATACGCAGTATTTT	CASSPQWTSGEADTQYF
TRBV5-5	many	NA	TRBJ1-6	TGTGCCAGCAGCTTGGACAGCCCGAGCTCCTATAATTCACCCCTCCACTTT	CASSLDSPSSYNSPLHF
TRBV20-1	NA	TRBD1	TRBJ1-4	TGCAGTGCTGAGGCCTATAGGGACAGAGCTGCAACTAATGAAAAACTGTTTTTT	CSAEAYRDRAATNEKLFF
TRBV6-2/TRBV6-3	NA	NA	TRBJ1-5	TGTGCCAGCAGTTACAGGGATTATAGCAATCAGCCCCAGCATTTT	CASSYRDYSNQPQHF
TRBV19	NA	TRBD2	TRBJ2-7	TGTGCCAGTACCCACCCTGAGTCCAGGGTAAGGAAGCGGGACCGGAACGAGCAGTACTTC	CASTHPESRVRKRDRNEQYF
TRBV6-6	NA	NA	TRBJ2-5	TGTGCCAGCAGTAATTTCCTAGCCCAAGAGACCCAGTACTTC	CASSNFLAQETQYF
TRBV7-2	NA	NA	TRBJ2-1	TGTGCCAGCAGCTTAGGGCCCAGGGAATGGACCTACAATGAGCAGTTCTTC	CASSLGPREWTYNEQFF
TRBV7-2	NA	NA	TRBJ2-1	TGTGCCAGCAGCTTAGCTACTCGCAGGACGCCCGCCTACAGTGAGCAGTTCTTC	CASSLATRRTPAYSEQFF
TRBV5-6	NA	NA	TRBJ1-1	TGTGCCAGCAGGCTTGGGGGGTACACTGAAGCTTTCTTT	CASRLGGYTEAFF
TRBV14	many	NA	TRBJ2-7	TGTGCCAGCAGCCATGTTACAGGGTCCGAGCAGTACTTC	CASSHVTGSEQYF
TRBV7-2	NA	NA	TRBJ2-1	TGTGCCAGCAGCTTAGCGCTCCAGAATCTCAATGAGCAGTTCTTC	CASSLALQNLNEQFF
TRBV11-2	few	NA	TRBJ1-6	TGTGCCAGCAGCTTAGACGGGGCCCTAGGTGGTTCACCCCTCCACTTT	CASSLDGALGGSPLHF
TRBV28	few	TRBD1	TRBJ1-2	TGTGCCAGCAGTTATCTGGGACAGGGACTCTATGGCTACACCTTC	CASSYLGQGLYGYTF
TRBV3-1	NA	NA	TRBJ2-1	TGTGCCAGCAGCCCGACAGGGAGGGGGATCTACAATGAGCAGTTCTTC	CASSPTGRGIYNEQFF
TRBV6-2/TRBV6-3	few	NA	TRBJ1-1	TGTGCCAGCACCACCAACAGGGCTTTCGTCACTGAAGCTTTCTTT	CASTTNRAFVTEAFF
TRBV12-3/TRBV12-4	many	NA	TRBJ1-1	TGTGCCAGCAAAGAAACCGGGACACCAGAAGAGAGTTTCTTT	CASKETGTPEESFF
TRBV5-1	many	NA	TRBJ2-3	TGCGCCAGCAGCTTGGTGGGGGTCGCAACAGATACGCAGTATTTT	CASSLVGVATDTQYF
TRBV28	NA	TRBD1	TRBJ2-7	TGTGCCAGCGATCGGACAGGACCTCCCCAGAACTTC	CASDRTGPPQNF
TRBV5-1	many	NA	TRBJ1-5	TGCGCCAGCAGCCTTGAGGGGGGCCCATATAGCAATCAGCCCCAGCATTTT	CASSLEGGPYSNQPQHF
TRBV13	few	TRBD2	TRBJ2-2	TGTGCCAGCAGCTTCGGACTAGCGGAGAACACCGGGGAGCTGTTTTTT	CASSFGLAENTGELFF
TRBV12-5	few	TRBD2	TRBJ2-7	TGTGCTAGTGGTTCCAGACTAGCGGTTCGTGGCTACGAGCAGTACTTC	CASGSRLAVRGYEQYF
TRBV10-3	NA	NA	TRBJ2-1	TGTGCCATCAGTGAGGAAAGTTACAATGAGCAGTTCTTC	CAISEESYNEQFF
TRBV20-1	few	NA	TRBJ1-6	TGCAGTGCTAGAGGGAGCTCCTATAATTCACCCCTCCACTTT	CSARGSSYNSPLHF
TRBV5-1	NA	NA	TRBJ1-1	TGCGCCAGCAGCTTGGAGCTCGCCCCGGAAGTAGCTTTCTTT	CASSLELAPEVAFF
TRBV4-3	NA	NA	TRBJ2-5	TGCGCCAGCAGCCAAGATGACGGGATCTCGGAGACCCAGTACTTC	CASSQDDGISETQYF
TRBV28	NA	NA	TRBJ1-5	TGTGCCAGCGAGGGGTCGACATCTAGCAATCAGCCCCAGCATTTT	CASEGSTSSNQPQHF
TRBV2	many	NA	TRBJ1-4	TGTGCCAGCTTACTCCGGGACAATCCTTATGAAAAACTGTTTTTT	CASLLRDNPYEKLFF
TRBV18	NA	NA	TRBJ2-3	TGTGCCAGCTCACCAGACAGTGGTAACACAGGTACGCAGTATTTT	CASSPDSGNTGTQYF
TRBV5-4	many	TRBD1	TRBJ1-5	TGTGCCAGCACCGGATCCGGGACAGTAGGTTATTGCAATCAGCCCCAGCATTTT	CASTGSGTVGYCNQPQHF
TRBV18	many	NA	TRBJ2-5	TGTGCCAGCTCACCGTGGGGGTCGGAAGAGACCCAGTACTTC	CASSPWGSEETQYF
TRBV9	many	NA	TRBJ2-3	TGTGCCAGCAGCCCGGGAAATACGCAGTATTTT	CASSPGNTQYF
TRBV18	NA	TRBD1	TRBJ2-4	TGTGCCAGCTCACCAAAAACAGGGGACGTAGCCAAAAACATTCAGTACTTC	CASSPKTGDVAKNIQYF
TRBV6-6	NA	NA	TRBJ2-7	TGTGCCAGCAGGTACGGGGACCCAGAGCAGTACTTC	CASRYGDPEQYF
TRBV29-1	many	NA	TRBJ2-3	TGCAGCGTCGACGGGACCCTGAGGGCAGATACGCAGTATTTT	CSVDGTLRADTQYF
TRBV20-1	NA	TRBD2	TRBJ2-3	TGCAGTGCTTTTGTAACCGGGACTAGCGGTTACGCAGATACGCAGTATTTT	CSAFVTGTSGYADTQYF
TRBV5-4	NA	NA	TRBJ2-5	TGTGCCAGCAGCTTGGCTCAGGGTGGGCAAGAGACCCAGTACTTC	CASSLAQGGQETQYF
TRBV29-1	NA	TRBD2	TRBJ2-1	TGCAGCGTTGACGGAGAAGCGGGGAGGATGATCAATGAGCAGTTCTTC	CSVDGEAGRMINEQFF
TRBV29-1	NA	NA	TRBJ1-2	TGCAGCGTTGACCCGAGGGCTGCAGGGCGGAATGGCTACACCTTC	CSVDPRAAGRNGYTF
TRBV28	many	NA	TRBJ2-7	TGTGCCAGCAGCTCCAGAGGGCCCTACGAGCAGTACTTC	CASSSRGPYEQYF
TRBV28	NA	NA	TRBJ1-1	TGTGCCAGCAGCATGCTCATTATGAACACTGAAGCTTTCTTT	CASSMLIMNTEAFF
TRBV20-1	many	NA	TRBJ2-3	TGCAGTGCTAGAGAAGGGACTCATACGCAGTATTTT	CSAREGTHTQYF
TRBV7-9	many	NA	TRBJ1-4	TGTGCCAGCAGAGGAAACGACGGGTTTAATGAAAAACTGTTTTTT	CASRGNDGFNEKLFF
TRBV29-1	many	TRBD2	TRBJ2-2	TGCAGCGTTGAAGATTGGGAGGGTAACACCGGGGAGCTGTTTTTT	CSVEDWEGNTGELFF
TRBV7-8	few	TRBD2	TRBJ2-7	TGTGCCAGCAGCAAAGGGACTAGCGGGATATACGAGCAGTACTTC	CASSKGTSGIYEQYF
TRBV28	NA	NA	TRBJ2-1	TGTGCCAGCAGTTTTCGGCTCGACAATGAGCAGTTCTTC	CASSFRLDNEQFF
TRBV4-1	many	TRBD2	TRBJ2-1	TGCGCCGCCGGACTAGCGGCCTACAATGAGCAGTTCTTC	CAAGLAAYNEQFF
TRBV10-2	few	NA	TRBJ2-7	TGCGCCAGCAGTGCAGGAGATTCCTTCGAGCAGTACTTC	CASSAGDSFEQYF
TRBV28	many	NA	TRBJ2-3	TGTGCCAGCAGGCTGATGGCCATCTCCACAGATACGCAGTATTTT	CASRLMAISTDTQYF
TRBV6-6	many	TRBD2	TRBJ2-4	TGTGCCAGCAGTTACTCCCGTGCGGAACGGGCTAGCGGGAAGCCAAAAAACATTCAGTACTTC	CASSYSRAERASGKPKNIQYF
TRBV6-1	once	NA	TRBJ1-1	TGTGCCAGCAGTGAAGGCCCCATAACTGGAGCTTTCTTT	CASSEGPITGAFF